This is a list of T cell receptor beta chains from one sample in a study of CD4 T cells in relation to SARS-CoV-2 and coronaviruses. TCRdb's table, derived via immunoSEQ multiplex PCR, lists solely in-frame clones and lacks some. The table lists 65,000 or so clones, 75% to 90% of them singletons. The material sequenced was memory CD4+ T cells from PBMCs. The receptors here all came from a human donor in good health. The CDR3 runs from the conserved cysteine through the conserved F or W. Fields, in order: D gene, V gene, J gene, clone size, CDR3 protein, CDR3 DNA. A D gene is named only where the DNA matches it firmly. Clone size is given for some rows only: seen once, a few or many times, or a class if the clone is expanded.

TRBD2	TRBV7-3	TRBJ2-1	few	CASSLSSGSSYNEQFF	TGTGCCAGCAGCTTAAGTAGCGGGAGCTCCTACAATGAGCAGTTCTTC
TRBD2	TRBV5-4	TRBJ2-7	NA	CASSLQTSGSSYEQYF	TGTGCCAGCAGCTTGCAGACTAGCGGAAGCTCCTACGAGCAGTACTTC
TRBD2	TRBV5-1	TRBJ2-5	NA	CASSFGGGAGQETQYF	TGCGCCAGCAGCTTCGGAGGAGGAGCGGGGCAAGAGACCCAGTACTTC
NA	TRBV2	TRBJ2-5	once	CASSEIRQSAQYF	TGTGCCAGCAGTGAAATTCGACAGTCTGCCCAGTACTTC
NA	TRBV3-1/TRBV3-2	TRBJ2-3	NA	CASSQELEDTQYF	TGTGCCAGCAGCCAAGAACTAGAAGATACGCAGTATTTT
TRBD1	TRBV5-1	TRBJ1-4	NA	CASQPGDSYGKLFF	TGCGCCAGCCAACCCGGGGACAGCTACGGGAAACTGTTTTTT
TRBD2	TRBV5-5	TRBJ2-3	NA	CASSLDGGAYTQYF	TGTGCCAGCAGCTTGGACGGGGGGGCCTATACGCAGTATTTT
TRBD2	TRBV5-1	TRBJ2-1	NA	CASRREGEQFF	TGCGCCAGCCGGCGGGAGGGTGAGCAGTTCTTC
NA	TRBV6-5	TRBJ2-3	once	CASKVFTDTQYF	TGTGCCAGCAAGGTCTTCACAGATACGCAGTATTTT
NA	TRBV2	TRBJ2-7	NA	CASSASYEQYF	TGTGCCAGCAGCGCCTCCTACGAGCAGTACTTC
NA	TRBV5-6	TRBJ2-5	NA	CASSPRRGGVETQYF	TGTGCCAGCAGCCCCCGGAGGGGGGGGGTAGAGACCCAGTACTTC
TRBD2	TRBV7-2	TRBJ2-3	NA	CASSPSGPQTDTQYF	TGTGCCAGCAGCCCTAGCGGGCCCCAGACAGATACGCAGTATTTT
TRBD1	TRBV15	TRBJ1-6	NA	CATSRDRDRRSPLHF	TGTGCCACCAGCAGAGACCGGGACAGACGTTCACCCCTCCACTTT
NA	TRBV5-6	TRBJ2-4	NA	CASSSPGRRQYF	TGTGCCAGCAGCTCGCCAGGGAGGAGACAGTACTTC
TRBD2	TRBV28	TRBJ2-7	NA	CASSFFVFSGRYEQYF	TGTGCCAGCAGTTTTTTCGTTTTTAGCGGGAGGTACGAGCAGTACTTC
TRBD1	TRBV7-8	TRBJ1-2	NA	CASSLGPTGGYGYTF	TGTGCCAGCAGCTTAGGGCCGACAGGGGGCTATGGCTACACCTTC
NA	TRBV27	TRBJ2-3	NA	CASSFERREDTQYF	TGTGCCAGCAGTTTTGAGCGGAGAGAGGATACGCAGTATTTT
TRBD2	TRBV5-1	TRBJ2-3	NA	CASSLALAGGTDTQYF	TGCGCCAGCAGCTTGGCTCTAGCGGGTGGCACAGATACGCAGTATTTT
NA	TRBV20-1	TRBJ2-7	NA	CSGGGSYEQYF	TGCAGTGGAGGGGGGTCCTACGAGCAGTACTTC
NA	TRBV3-1/TRBV3-2	TRBJ2-5	NA	CASSLLAETQYF	TGTGCCAGCAGCCTCCTGGCGGAGACCCAGTACTTC
NA	TRBV7-2	TRBJ2-6	once	CASSLKGSAGANVLTF	TGTGCCAGCAGCTTGAAAGGGTCTGCTGGGGCCAACGTCCTGACTTTC
NA	TRBV9	TRBJ1-2	NA	CASSKADRDYTF	TGTGCCAGCAGTAAAGCAGACAGAGACTACACCTTC
NA	TRBV5-1	TRBJ1-6	NA	CASSLEGRLWGSPLHF	TGCGCCAGCAGCTTGGAGGGCCGCCTTTGGGGTTCACCCCTCCACTTT
NA	TRBV2	TRBJ2-7	NA	CASSRDTGYEQYF	TGTGCCAGCAGCCGGGACACTGGCTACGAGCAGTACTTC
NA	TRBV5-1	TRBJ2-2	NA	CASSLRLSTGELFF	TGCGCCAGCAGCTTAAGACTTTCCACCGGGGAGCTGTTTTTT
NA	TRBV28	TRBJ2-1	NA	CASSGGSSSSYNEQFF	TGTGCCAGCAGCGGAGGGAGTTCTAGCTCCTACAATGAGCAGTTCTTC
NA	TRBV11-3	TRBJ2-1	NA	CASSYSAPYGEQFF	TGTGCCAGCAGCTACTCTGCCCCCTACGGTGAGCAGTTCTTC
NA	TRBV18	TRBJ2-7	NA	CASSPLRGNEQYF	TGTGCCAGCTCACCCCTCCGGGGTAACGAGCAGTACTTC
NA	TRBV5-1	TRBJ2-3	NA	CASSLTRDTQYF	TGCGCCAGCAGCTTAACACGGGATACGCAGTATTTT
NA	TRBV19	TRBJ2-7	NA	CASRPSFGTYEQYF	TGTGCCAGTAGGCCGTCTTTTGGGACCTACGAGCAGTACTTC
NA	TRBV30	TRBJ1-4	once	CAWSGDINEKLFF	TGTGCCTGGAGTGGGGACATTAATGAAAAACTGTTTTTT
TRBD1	TRBV9	TRBJ2-3	NA	CASSDRGKSTDTQYF	TGTGCCAGCAGCGACAGGGGGAAATCCACAGATACGCAGTATTTT
NA	TRBV4-3	TRBJ1-4	NA	CASSQSPGTRGEKLFF	TGCGCCAGCAGCCAAAGCCCCGGGACCCGGGGAGAAAAACTGTTTTTT
NA	TRBV7-2	TRBJ2-7	NA	CASSPISTGSYEQYF	TGTGCCAGCAGCCCGATCAGTACAGGCTCCTACGAGCAGTACTTC
TRBD2	TRBV5-1	TRBJ2-3	NA	CASSLGLAGGHTDTQYF	TGCGCCAGCAGCTTGGGGCTAGCGGGAGGACACACAGATACGCAGTATTTT
NA	TRBV28	TRBJ1-5	NA	CASSLVQGGGDQPQHF	TGTGCCAGCAGTTTAGTTCAGGGCGGGGGGGATCAGCCCCAGCATTTT
TRBD1	TRBV5-1	TRBJ1-5	few	CASSLQGSEPQHF	TGCGCCAGCAGCCTACAGGGGTCCGAGCCCCAGCATTTT
NA	TRBV3-1/TRBV3-2	TRBJ1-2	NA	CASSQDWAGVSGYTF	TGTGCCAGCAGCCAAGATTGGGCAGGGGTGAGTGGCTACACCTTC
TRBD1	TRBV28	TRBJ1-3	NA	CASSLVTGTGNTIYF	TGTGCCAGCAGTTTAGTGACAGGGACTGGAAACACCATATATTTT
NA	TRBV7-9	TRBJ1-2	NA	CASSLPAGDGYTF	TGTGCCAGCAGCCTACCGGCGGGGGATGGCTACACCTTC
TRBD1	TRBV19	TRBJ1-1	NA	CASSRAGGTEAFF	TGTGCCAGTAGTAGAGCAGGGGGCACTGAAGCTTTCTTT
NA	TRBV6-1	TRBJ2-3	NA	CASSEVHTDTQYF	TGTGCCAGCAGTGAAGTACACACAGATACGCAGTATTTT
TRBD1	TRBV5-1	TRBJ1-1	NA	CASSGTGDAEAFF	TGCGCCAGCTCCGGGACAGGGGACGCTGAAGCTTTCTTT
TRBD1	TRBV2	TRBJ1-2	NA	CASIQEFWTGDGYTF	TGTGCCAGCATCCAAGAATTCTGGACAGGGGATGGCTACACCTTC
TRBD1	TRBV10-3	TRBJ1-1	NA	CATTGGETEAFF	TGTGCCACGACAGGGGGCGAGACTGAAGCTTTCTTT
NA	TRBV10-2	TRBJ2-7	NA	CASSESRVAYEQYF	TGCGCCAGCAGTGAGTCGCGGGTTGCCTACGAGCAGTACTTC
NA	TRBV5-4	TRBJ2-7	NA	CASSLARGITYEQYF	TGTGCCAGCAGCTTGGCCAGGGGAATAACGTACGAGCAGTACTTC
NA	TRBV28	TRBJ2-7	once	CASSLGQNHEQYF	TGTGCCAGCAGTTTAGGACAGAACCACGAGCAGTACTTC
NA	TRBV19	TRBJ2-1	NA	CASSIDRAYYNEQFF	TGTGCCAGTAGTATAGACAGGGCCTACTACAATGAGCAGTTCTTC
NA	TRBV19	TRBJ2-2	NA	CASSIVFGNTGELFF	TGTGCCAGTAGTATAGTCTTCGGCAACACCGGGGAGCTGTTTTTT
NA	TRBV9	TRBJ2-1	NA	CASSVGGKANEQFF	TGTGCCAGCAGCGTAGGGGGGAAAGCCAATGAGCAGTTCTTC
NA	TRBV7-2	TRBJ1-5	few	CASSRDNQPQHF	TGTGCCAGCAGCCGAGATAATCAGCCCCAGCATTTT
TRBD2	TRBV29-1	TRBJ2-3	once	CSAVAGGDTQYF	TGCAGCGCCGTAGCGGGGGGAGATACGCAGTATTTT
NA	TRBV19	TRBJ1-2	NA	CASSITLAAANYGYTF	TGTGCCAGTAGTATAACTTTGGCGGCAGCTAACTATGGCTACACCTTC
NA	TRBV5-1	TRBJ2-1	NA	CASSLAGRGDEQFF	TGCGCCAGCAGCTTGGCCGGCAGGGGTGATGAGCAGTTCTTC